Following are 24 T cell receptor beta chains from one sample sequenced in a study of blood T cell repertoires in COVID-19. This table comes from immunoSEQ multiplex PCR, and its TCRdb copy is limited to in-frame clones, with some not included. The sample has 200,000 to 300,000 clones, approximately 89% seen once. The material sequenced was peripheral blood. The origin of the receptors is a man in his forties who had recovered from COVID-19.

The chain carries TRBV18 and TRBJ2-7; TRBD2 matches at 14 bases. Germline V gene lookup returns CDR1 KGHSH and CDR2 LQKENI. V shed 6 bases and J 2 bases; nucleotides not matched to a gene: 12. This CDR3 has 18 amino acids. The CDR3 region has the DNA TGTGCCAGCTCGCTGGGACTAGCGGGGGCCGCTAAAGCCTACGAGCAGTACTTC. Amino acids: CASSLGLAGAAKAYEQYF. The full variable domain, rest sourced from reference TRBV18 and TRBJ2-7, is NAGVMQNPRHLVRRRGQEARLRCSPMKGHSHVYWYRQLPEEGLKFMVYLQKENIIDESGMPKERFSAEFPKEGPSILRIQQVVRGDSAAYFCASSLGLAGAAKAYEQYFGPGTRLTVT.

Turning to this clone: Different DNA sequences within this sample yield the same CDR3. The chain uses TRBV27 and TRBJ2-7; 7 nucleotides align to TRBD1. V dropped 3 bases and J dropped 0; count of bases not matched to a gene: 2. CDR1 is MNHEY, CDR2 SMNVEV, per germline (reference sequence). The CDR3 sequence is 14 residues long. The CDR3 nucleotides are TGTGCCAGCAGTTTGGACAGGACCTCCTACGAGCAGTACTTC. It translates to CASSLDRTSYEQYF.

In its sample, this clone was seen a few times. CDR3 nucleotide sequence: TGTGCCAGCAGCTTAGCCGCCTACTCGCGGGGGAGCTACAATGAGCAGTTCTTC. Encoded protein: CASSLAAYSRGSYNEQFF. The chain carries TRBV7-8 and TRBJ2-1; 7 positions agree with TRBD2. CDR1 is SGHVS and CDR2 is FQNEAQ in the germline V gene. V was pared by 0 bases and J by 3 bases, with 11 bases of the junction left unmatched. This CDR3 is 18 amino acids long. Full variable domain (outside the CDR3, taken from reference TRBV7-8 and TRBJ2-1): GAGVSQSPRYKVAKRGQDVALRCDPISGHVSLFWYQQALGQGPEFLTYFQNEAQLDKSGLPSDRFFAERPEGSVSTLKIQRTQQEDSAVYLCASSLAAYSRGSYNEQFFGPGTRLTVL.

This clone has more than one count but fewer than ten. The rearrangement links TRBV13 to TRBJ2-7; D is possibly TRBD2 (5 bases). Between the trimmed V and J ends, which lost 5 bases and 4 bases, there was a span of 15 bases. Germline CDR1 reads PRHDT; CDR2 reads FYEKMQ (reference sequence). The CDR3 loop spans 14 amino acids. The CDR3 sequence: CASSPKYRGYEQYF. CDR3 nucleotides: TGTGCCAGCAGCCCCAAGTATCGGGGATACGAGCAGTACTTC.

This chain connects TRBV4-3 to TRBJ1-4; D call uncertain. Germline CDR1 is LGHNA and CDR2 is YSLEER. This CDR3 region has 15 residues. Trimming stripped 1 base from V and 1 base from J, with 7 bases between. DNA for the CDR3: TGCGCCAGCAGCCAAGGGAGGCTAACTAATGAAAAACTGTTTTTT. Residues: CASSQGRLTNEKLFF.

The gene calls are TRBV13 and TRBJ2-1; D gene ambiguous. The V and J ends lost 3 bases and 0 bases respectively, with 9 bases between them. CDR3 length equals 15 residues. Germline loops: CDR1 PRHDT, CDR2 FYEKMQ (reference sequence). The CDR3 sequence is CASSFTSGSYNEQFF. CDR3 DNA sequence: TGTGCCAGCAGCTTCACTTCGGGCTCCTACAATGAGCAGTTCTTC.

The chain uses TRBV15 and TRBJ2-7; 8 nucleotides line up with TRBD1. Germline values: CDR1 LNHNV, CDR2 YYDKDF (reference sequence). V lost 2 bases, J lost 5 bases, and 5 bases stayed unmatched. This CDR3 is built from 14 residues. CDR3 sequence (DNA): TGTGCCACCAGCAGACCAGGGGGCATGAACGAGCAGTACTTC. Encoded protein: CATSRPGGMNEQYF.

This chain connects TRBV9 to TRBJ2-7, with TRBD2 matching over 8 bases. The CDR3 spans 14 residues. CDR1 is SGDLS, CDR2 YYNGEE, per germline. V shed 0 bases and J 4 bases; nucleotides not matched to a gene: 3. This CDR3 reads CASSVGAGAYEQYF. The CDR3 region has the DNA TGTGCCAGCAGCGTAGGAGCGGGGGCGTACGAGCAGTACTTC.

A single count supports this clone. The CDR3 is CATFHSSGKNEQFF. CDR3 in DNA: TGTGCCACGTTCCACTCTAGCGGGAAAAATGAGCAGTTCTTC. This chain uses TRBV10-3 with TRBJ2-1; TRBD2 matches at 9 bases. The germline V gene encodes CDR1 ENHRY and CDR2 SYGVKD. V shed 10 bases and J 7 bases; nucleotides not matched to a gene: 11. This CDR3 has 14 amino acids.

The chain recombines TRBV2 with TRBJ2-7, with D maybe TRBD1 (6 bases). This CDR3 is 14 amino acids long. Germline V gives CDR1 SNHLY, CDR2 FYNNEI. The ends were cut back, 9 bases at V and 4 bases at J, with 19 bases in the middle. The DNA for the CDR3 is TGTGCCAGGAGGAGGACAGACTACTCTTACGAGCAGTACTTC. Translating gives CARRRTDYSYEQYF.

This chain joins TRBV9 and TRBJ2-1; TRBD2 matches 13 bases. CDR1 is SGDLS, CDR2 YYNGEE, per germline. The CDR3 has 15 amino acids. Losses at the gene ends were 4 bases for V and 10 bases for J; bases not matched to a gene: 8. The CDR3 coding sequence is TGTGCCAGCAGCCCGAGCGGACTAGCGGGAGTCGAGCAGTTCTTC. Its translation is CASSPSGLAGVEQFF.

This clone was counted only a few times. The chain links TRBV15 to TRBJ1-3; D might be TRBD1 (6 bases). CDR1 and CDR2 from the germline V gene are LNHNV and YYDKDF (reference sequence). This CDR3 is 14 amino acids long. Trimming removed 5 bases from V and 4 bases from J, with 12 bases in between. The CDR3 spells CATSAGVRGNTIYF. For the CDR3, the DNA is TGTGCCACCAGCGCAGGGGTTCGCGGAAACACCATATATTTT.

V usage is TRBV27 and J usage is TRBJ2-5, with a possible D match to TRBD1 (7 bases). With 5 bases removed from V and 5 bases from J, the gap between germline ends came to 18 bases. The CDR3 is 15 amino acids. Germline V gene lookup returns CDR1 MNHEY and CDR2 SMNVEV (reference sequence). The CDR3: CASSRGDSSWETQYF. The CDR3 nucleotides are TGTGCCAGCAGTCGCGGGGACAGCTCTTGGGAGACCCAGTACTTC.

The chain carries TRBV18 and TRBJ1-1; TRBD1 aligns across 8 bases. J gave up 1 base and V 3 bases, and 4 bases lay outside the gene matches. CDR1 is KGHSH and CDR2 is LQKENI in the germline V gene. The CDR3 spans 15 residues. The CDR3 DNA reads TGTGCCAGCTCACCGTATCAGGGGGCGAACACTGAAGCTTTCTTT. Translation gives CASSPYQGANTEAFF.

V usage is TRBV6-5 and J usage is TRBJ1-1; D ambiguous. V lost 7 bases and J 2 bases, leaving 5 bases between the germline ends. This CDR3 spans 11 amino acids. CDR1 and CDR2 (germline): MNHEY, SVGAGI. The CDR3 spells CASTLNTEAFF. The CDR3 DNA sequence: TGTGCCAGCACCTTAAACACTGAAGCTTTCTTT.

This sequence joins TRBV5-4 and TRBJ2-1; 8 bases are shared with TRBD2. The germline gives CDR1 SGHNT, CDR2 YYREEE (reference sequence). V was clipped by 0 bases and J by 5 bases; unmatched bases: 4. CDR3 size: 15 residues. The CDR3 sequence is CASSLGVAGHNEQFF. For the CDR3, the DNA is TGTGCCAGCAGCTTGGGGGTAGCGGGGCACAATGAGCAGTTCTTC.

The CDR3 reads CASSEAPYWTGGSNEKLFF. The DNA for the CDR3 is TGTGCCAGCAGTGAAGCCCCATACTGGACAGGGGGTTCTAATGAAAAACTGTTTTTT. The rearrangement joins TRBV6-1 to TRBJ1-4; 10 bases match TRBD1. The J segment lost 3 bases and the V segment lost 0 bases, leaving 10 bases of the junction unmatched. This CDR3 is built from 19 residues. From germline, CDR1 is MNHNS and CDR2 SASEGT.

CDR3 protein: CASSTGTKYEQYF. The CDR3 DNA is TGTGCCAGCAGCACCGGGACTAAATACGAGCAGTACTTC. The gene calls are TRBV12-3 or TRBV12-4 and TRBJ2-7, with 7 bases that match TRBD2. The CDR3 has 13 amino acids. V was clipped by 6 bases and J by 4 bases; unmatched bases: 6.

The chain has TRBV10-3 and TRBJ2-1; 9 positions agree with TRBD2. V shed 3 bases and J 5 bases; nucleotides not matched to a gene: 8. The CDR3 has 16 amino acids. Germline values: CDR1 ENHRY, CDR2 SYGVKD. The CDR3 protein is CAISDSGRPGDNEQFF. As DNA, the CDR3 is TGTGCCATCAGTGATAGCGGGAGACCTGGGGACAATGAGCAGTTCTTC.

The chain combines TRBV7-2 with TRBJ2-7, with a weak D call TRBD2 (5 bases). Germline V gives CDR1 SGHTA, CDR2 FQGNSA. Trimming removed 1 base at V and 4 bases at J, with 11 bases between. The CDR3 loop spans 14 amino acids. CDR3 loop: CASSLDNSEYEQYF. The CDR3 region has the DNA TGTGCCAGCAGCTTAGACAATAGCGAATACGAGCAGTACTTC.

The chain employs TRBV3-1 (or the pseudogene TRBV3-2) and TRBJ1-1, with TRBD1 as a possible D gene (5 bases). V lost 1 base, J lost 6 bases, and 12 bases lay in between. Looked up from germline, CDR1 is LGHDT and CDR2 is YNNKEL (reference sequence). CDR3 length: 14 amino acids. The CDR3 DNA follows: TGTGCCAGCAGCCAAGCTAGGGGCGCAGCTGAAGCTTTCTTT. This translates into CASSQARGAAEAFF.

V and J are TRBV23-1 and TRBJ2-7; TRBD1 aligns across 8 bases. TRBV23-1 is marked as an open reading frame, function uncertain. CDR3 length equals 15 residues. V dropped 8 bases and J dropped 2; count of bases not matched to a gene: 11. CDR3: CASFTRGQGPYEQYF. In DNA, the CDR3 is TGCGCCAGCTTTACCAGGGGGCAGGGGCCCTACGAGCAGTACTTC.

This chain connects TRBV23-1 to TRBJ2-5; TRBD2 might be the D (5 bases). TRBV23-1 is an ORF, with its function uncertain. Trimming removed 4 bases at V and 4 bases at J, with 13 bases between. The CDR3 is made up of 14 amino acids. CDR3 nucleotides: TGCGCCAGCAGTCGAGGGCCAGTCGGAGAGACCCAGTACTTC. It yields the protein CASSRGPVGETQYF.

With regard to this clone: A much larger clone sits a single nucleotide away, making a read error possible. Other DNA sequences in the same sample also yield this CDR3. The rearrangement uses TRBV7-2 and TRBJ2-7, with no clear D. Germline V gene lookup returns CDR1 SGHTA and CDR2 FQGNSA. V was cut by 5 bases and J by 2 bases, with 7 bases left in between. This CDR3 has 12 residues. Written as DNA, the CDR3 is TGTGCCAGCAGCCGGGTCCCCTACGAGCAGTACTTC. It yields the protein CASSRVPYEQYF.